This TCR beta chain originates from a study of beta chain features in type 1 diabetes. The entirety of the isolated RNA underwent reverse transcription, so expressed TCRB transcripts were sequenced. Here immunoSEQ multiplex PCR was the method, and the copy in TCRdb shows in-frame clones only, minus some. The repertoire consists of 200,000 to 250,000 clones, with 68% occurring once and the leading ten covering almost 0.055%. Points from the study as a whole: Type 1 diabetes patients had TCRB CDR3s that were shorter (moderately but significantly so) in all four CD4+ subsets.

A CD45RO/CCR7/CD25/CD127/CD95/CD27 panel sorted naive, central memory, regulatory and stem cell-like memory CD4+ cells. Of note for this clone: Antigen unknown.

The V end lost 3 bases, the J end lost 5 bases, and 14 bases lay between the germline ends. CDR1 is MRHNA, CDR2 SNTAGT, per germline. The CDR3 is made up of 14 amino acids. Input material: naive CD4+ T cells from blood. The source of this sequence is a man aged 30 to 45 in good health. J is TRBJ2-7 and V is TRBV6-4, with D possibly matching TRBD1 (5 bases). DNA for the CDR3: TGTGCCAGCAGTGATGGTGGGGCTGCCCACGAGCAGTACTTC. It specifies CASSDGGAAHEQYF.